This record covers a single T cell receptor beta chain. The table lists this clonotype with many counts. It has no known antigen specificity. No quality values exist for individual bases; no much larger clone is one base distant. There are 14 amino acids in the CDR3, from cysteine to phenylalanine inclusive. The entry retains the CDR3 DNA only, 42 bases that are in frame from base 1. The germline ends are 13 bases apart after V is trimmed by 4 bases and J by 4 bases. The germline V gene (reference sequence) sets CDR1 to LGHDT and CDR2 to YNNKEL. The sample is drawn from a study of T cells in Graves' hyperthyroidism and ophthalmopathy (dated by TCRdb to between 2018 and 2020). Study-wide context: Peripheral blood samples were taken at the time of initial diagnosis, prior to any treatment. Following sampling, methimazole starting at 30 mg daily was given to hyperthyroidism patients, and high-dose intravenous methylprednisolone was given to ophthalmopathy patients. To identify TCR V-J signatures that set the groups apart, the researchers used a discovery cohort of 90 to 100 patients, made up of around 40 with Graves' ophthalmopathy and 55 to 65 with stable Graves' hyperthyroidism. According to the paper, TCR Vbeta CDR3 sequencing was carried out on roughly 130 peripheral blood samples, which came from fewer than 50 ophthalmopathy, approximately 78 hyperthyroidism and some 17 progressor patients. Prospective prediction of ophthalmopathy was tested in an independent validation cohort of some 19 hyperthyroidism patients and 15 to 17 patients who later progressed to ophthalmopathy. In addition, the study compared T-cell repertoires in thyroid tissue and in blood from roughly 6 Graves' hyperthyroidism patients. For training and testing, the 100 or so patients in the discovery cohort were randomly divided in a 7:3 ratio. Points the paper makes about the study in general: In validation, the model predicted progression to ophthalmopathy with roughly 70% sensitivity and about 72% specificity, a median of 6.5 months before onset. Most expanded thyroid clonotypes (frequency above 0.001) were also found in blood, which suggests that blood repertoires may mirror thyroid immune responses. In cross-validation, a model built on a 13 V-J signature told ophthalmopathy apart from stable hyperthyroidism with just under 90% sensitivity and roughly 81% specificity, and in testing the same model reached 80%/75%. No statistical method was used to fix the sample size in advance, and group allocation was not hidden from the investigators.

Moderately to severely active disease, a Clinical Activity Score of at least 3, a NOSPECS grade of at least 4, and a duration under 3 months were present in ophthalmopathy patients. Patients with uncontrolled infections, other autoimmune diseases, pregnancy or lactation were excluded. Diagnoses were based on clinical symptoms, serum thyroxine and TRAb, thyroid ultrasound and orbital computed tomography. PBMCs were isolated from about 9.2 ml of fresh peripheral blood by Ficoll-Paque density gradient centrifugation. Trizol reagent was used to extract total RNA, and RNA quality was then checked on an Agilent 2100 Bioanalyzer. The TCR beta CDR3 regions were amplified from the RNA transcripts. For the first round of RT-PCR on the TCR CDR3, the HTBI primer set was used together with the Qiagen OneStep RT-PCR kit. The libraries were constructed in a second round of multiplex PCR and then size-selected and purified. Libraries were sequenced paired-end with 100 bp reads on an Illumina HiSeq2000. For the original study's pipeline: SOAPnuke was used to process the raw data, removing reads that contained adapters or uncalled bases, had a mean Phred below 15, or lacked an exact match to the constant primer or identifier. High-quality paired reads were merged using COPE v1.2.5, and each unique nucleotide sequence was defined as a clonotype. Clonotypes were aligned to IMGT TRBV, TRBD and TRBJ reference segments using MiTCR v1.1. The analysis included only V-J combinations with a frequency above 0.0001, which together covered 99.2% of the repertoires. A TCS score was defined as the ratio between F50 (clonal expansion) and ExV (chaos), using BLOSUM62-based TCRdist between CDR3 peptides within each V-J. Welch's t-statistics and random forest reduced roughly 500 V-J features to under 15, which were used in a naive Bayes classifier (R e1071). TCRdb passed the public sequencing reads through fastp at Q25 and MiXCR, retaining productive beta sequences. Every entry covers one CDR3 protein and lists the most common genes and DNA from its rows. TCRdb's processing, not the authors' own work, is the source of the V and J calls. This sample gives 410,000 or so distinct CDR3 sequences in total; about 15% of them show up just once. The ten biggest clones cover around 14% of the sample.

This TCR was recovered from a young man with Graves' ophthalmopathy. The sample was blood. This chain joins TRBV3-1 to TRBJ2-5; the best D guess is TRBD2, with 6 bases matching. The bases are TGTGCCAGCAGCCCCAGGCGGGGAGGAGAGACCCAGTACTTC. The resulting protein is CASSPRRGGETQYF.